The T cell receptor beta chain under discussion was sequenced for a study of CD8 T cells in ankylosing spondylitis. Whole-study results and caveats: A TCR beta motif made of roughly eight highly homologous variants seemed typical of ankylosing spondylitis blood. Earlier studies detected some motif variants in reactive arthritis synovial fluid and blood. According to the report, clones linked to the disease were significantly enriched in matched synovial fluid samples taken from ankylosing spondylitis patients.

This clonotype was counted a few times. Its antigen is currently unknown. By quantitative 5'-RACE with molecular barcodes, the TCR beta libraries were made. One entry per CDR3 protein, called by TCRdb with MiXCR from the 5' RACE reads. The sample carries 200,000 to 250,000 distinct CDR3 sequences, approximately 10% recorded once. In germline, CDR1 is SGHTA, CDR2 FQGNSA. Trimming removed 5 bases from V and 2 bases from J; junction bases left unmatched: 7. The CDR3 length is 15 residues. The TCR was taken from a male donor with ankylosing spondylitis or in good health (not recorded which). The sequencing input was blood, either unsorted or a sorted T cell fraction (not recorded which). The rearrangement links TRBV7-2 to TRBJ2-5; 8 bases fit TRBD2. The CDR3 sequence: CASSKGSGVQETQYF. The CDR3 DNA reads TGTGCCAGCAGCAAGGGTAGCGGGGTTCAAGAGACCCAGTACTTC. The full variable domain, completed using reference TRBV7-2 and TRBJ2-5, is GAGVSQSPSNKVTEKGKDVELRCDPISGHTALYWYRQSLGQGLEFLIYFQGNSAPDKSGLPSDRFSAERTGGSVSTLTIQRTQQEDSAVYLCASSKGSGVQETQYFGPGTRLLVL.